This T cell receptor beta chain was observed in a study of T cell responses to AZD1222 COVID-19 vaccine. Study-level results: Rises in breadth and depth of Spike-specific TCRs came after two AZD1222 doses. Reportedly, nearly half the spike-specific TCRs target unmutated variant regions. Mapped onto spike, vaccine-associated CD4 TCRs spanned it and were dominant at 160-218 and 743-854.

Measured with immunoSEQ multiplex PCR; TCRdb has only the in-frame clones, and not every one. The sample gives fewer than 120,000 clones, 81% of which show up once; approximately 4.6% is in the top ten. Germline CDR1 and CDR2: LGHNA and YSLEER. The CDR3 sequence is 16 residues long. V lost 0 bases, J lost 4 bases, and 15 bases lay in between. Note on this clone: The antigen remains undetermined.

The source is an adult in good health. Source: peripheral blood, taken on day 0 of AZD1222 vaccination. The chain combines TRBV4-3 with TRBJ2-5; D might be TRBD1 or TRBD2, each matching 5 bases. CDR3 residues: CASSQDGGYRPETQYF. For the CDR3, the DNA is TGCGCCAGCAGCCAAGATGGGGGATACCGTCCAGAGACCCAGTACTTC.